This entry describes one T cell receptor beta chain. These data are taken from a study of blood T cell repertoires in COVID-19. The overall study: The United States, Italy and Spain supplied acute and convalescent COVID-19 samples. T cells, B-cell-depleted T cells, or PBMCs provided the cDNA or gDNA that served as material.

CDR3 length: 14 residues. V shed 3 bases and J shed 6 bases, with 12 bases lying between them. Germline V gene data show CDR1 as LGHNA and CDR2 as YNFKEQ. Under the authors' procedure: The assay estimated nucleated cells by amplifying reference gene primers. Clones were read by immunoSEQ multiplex PCR, and TCRdb kept only the in-frame ones, dropping some. D and trimming were read from the DNA, whereas the V and J calls and clone size are those reported in that table. This sample carries under 150,000 clones, more than 75% of them seen once, and the ten largest clones take 5%. The receptor's source is a woman in her 50s with acute or convalescent COVID-19. The sample consisted of peripheral blood. The chain is built from TRBV4-2 and TRBJ2-1; D uncertain. CDR3 nucleotide sequence: TGTGCCAGCAGCCAGGTACTTGGGCGCAATGAGCAGTTCTTC. This sequence encodes CASSQVLGRNEQFF.